This T cell receptor (beta chain) comes out of a study of blood T cell repertoires in COVID-19. At the level of the study: Italy, Spain and the United States were the sources of the convalescent and acute COVID-19 samples. Sources were T cells, B-cell-depleted T cells, or PBMCs; the material itself was cDNA or gDNA.

Trimming removed 1 base from V and 0 bases from J, with 15 bases in between. The germline gives CDR1 LGHNA, CDR2 YNFKEQ. This CDR3 region has 17 residues. How the authors handled the data: Amplifying reference gene primers gave estimates of nucleated cell counts. The assay was immunoSEQ multiplex PCR, and TCRdb's table has in-frame clones only and misses some. V and J calls and clone size come straight from that table; D and trimming were deduced from the DNA. The sample contains roughly 220,000 clones, 65% to 85% of which appear only once. The receptor's source is a woman in her sixties or seventies with acute or convalescent COVID-19. The sequenced material came from peripheral blood. The J gene is TRBJ1-1, the V gene TRBV4-2; possibly TRBD1 for D (6 bases). Here the CDR3 reads CASSQVGQSIMNTEAFF. For the CDR3, the DNA is TGTGCCAGCAGCCAAGTCGGACAGAGTATCATGAACACTGAAGCTTTCTTT.